This TCR beta chain was sequenced in a study of post-analysis software for immune sequencing data. This clonotype was counted a single time. As yet, its antigen is unknown. CDR3 size: 16 residues. J lost 5 bases, V lost 4 bases, and 8 bases had no gene match. Germline assignment: CDR1 LNHNV and CDR2 YYDKDF (reference sequence). Every TCR beta cDNA library bore unique molecular identifiers. Researchers reported some 500,000 cDNA molecules coming from around 1 to 9.1 million T cells. TCRdb recomputed calls from the PCR reads with MiXCR, one row per CDR3 protein. The data hold a few hundred thousand distinct CDR3 sequences, with approximately 37% observed a single time. Overall study findings and caveats: Four to six TRBV segments were more frequent in patients than controls; TRBV5-6, TRBV5-1 and TRBV20-1 belonged to this group.

The chain couples TRBV15 to TRBJ2-1, with 10 positions matching TRBD1. The origin of this receptor is a girl aged 2 to 9 with multiple sclerosis. Sequences were obtained from blood. In DNA, the CDR3 is TGTGCCACCAGCACAGTACCGGGACAGGGGAACAATGAGCAGTTCTTC. Translation gives CATSTVPGQGNNEQFF.